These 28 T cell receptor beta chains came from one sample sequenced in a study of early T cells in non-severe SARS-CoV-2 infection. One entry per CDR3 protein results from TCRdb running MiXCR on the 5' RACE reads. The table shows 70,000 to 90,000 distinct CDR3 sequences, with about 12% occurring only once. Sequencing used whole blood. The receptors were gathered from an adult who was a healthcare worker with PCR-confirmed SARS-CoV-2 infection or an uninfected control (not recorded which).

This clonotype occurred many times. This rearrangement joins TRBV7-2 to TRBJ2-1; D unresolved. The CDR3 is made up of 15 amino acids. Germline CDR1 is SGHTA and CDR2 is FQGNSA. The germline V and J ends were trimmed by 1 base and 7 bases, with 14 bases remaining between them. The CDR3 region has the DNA TGTGCCAGCAGCTTAGGGTCCCTAAGAGGTAATGAGCAGTTCTTC. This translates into CASSLGSLRGNEQFF.

CDR3 bases: TGTGCCAGCAGCTTACGGGCAGGAATAAGCTCTGGAAACACCATATATTTT. Translation: CASSLRAGISSGNTIYF. V usage is TRBV7-2 and J usage is TRBJ1-3, with D uncertain. This CDR3 comprises 17 residues. Trimming cost V 2 bases and J 0 bases, with 14 bases left between them. Germline lookup yields CDR1 SGHTA and CDR2 FQGNSA.

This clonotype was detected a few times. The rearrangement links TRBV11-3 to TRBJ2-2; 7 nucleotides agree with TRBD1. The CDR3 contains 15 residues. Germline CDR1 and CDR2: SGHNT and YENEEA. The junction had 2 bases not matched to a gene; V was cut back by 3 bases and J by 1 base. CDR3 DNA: TGTGCCAGCAGCTTGAACAGGGGGAACACCGGGGAGCTGTTTTTT. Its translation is CASSLNRGNTGELFF.

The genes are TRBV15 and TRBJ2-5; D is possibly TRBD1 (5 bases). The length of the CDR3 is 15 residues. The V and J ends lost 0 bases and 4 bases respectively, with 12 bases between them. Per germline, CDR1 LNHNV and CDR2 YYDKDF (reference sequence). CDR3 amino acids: CATSRDRGGLETQYF. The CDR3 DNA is TGTGCCACCAGCAGAGATAGGGGCGGCCTAGAGACCCAGTACTTC.

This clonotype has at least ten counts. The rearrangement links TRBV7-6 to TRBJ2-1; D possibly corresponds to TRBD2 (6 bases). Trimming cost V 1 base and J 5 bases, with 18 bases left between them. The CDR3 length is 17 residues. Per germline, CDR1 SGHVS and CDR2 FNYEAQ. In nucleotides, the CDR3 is TGTGCCAGCAGCTTAGGCTTGAGGGACTGGAGAAACAATGAGCAGTTCTTC. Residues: CASSLGLRDWRNNEQFF.

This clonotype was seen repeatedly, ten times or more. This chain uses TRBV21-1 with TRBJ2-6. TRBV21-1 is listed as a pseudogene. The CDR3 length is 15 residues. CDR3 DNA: TGTGCCAGCAGCAACCAGGGCTCTGGGGCCAACGTCCTGACTTTC. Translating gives CASSNQGSGANVLTF.

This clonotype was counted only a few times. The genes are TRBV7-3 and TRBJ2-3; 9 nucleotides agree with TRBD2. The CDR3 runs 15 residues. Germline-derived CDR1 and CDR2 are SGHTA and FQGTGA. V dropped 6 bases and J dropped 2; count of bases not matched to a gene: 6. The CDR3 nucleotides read TGTGCCAGCAGAGCGGGAGGCCTCTACACAGATACGCAGTATTTT. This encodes CASRAGGLYTDTQYF.

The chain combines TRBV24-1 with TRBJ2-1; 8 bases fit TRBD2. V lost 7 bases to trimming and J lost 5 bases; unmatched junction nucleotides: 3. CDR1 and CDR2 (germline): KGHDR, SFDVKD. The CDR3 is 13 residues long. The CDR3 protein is CATRAGADNEQFF. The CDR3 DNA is TGTGCCACCAGAGCGGGAGCCGACAATGAGCAGTTCTTC.

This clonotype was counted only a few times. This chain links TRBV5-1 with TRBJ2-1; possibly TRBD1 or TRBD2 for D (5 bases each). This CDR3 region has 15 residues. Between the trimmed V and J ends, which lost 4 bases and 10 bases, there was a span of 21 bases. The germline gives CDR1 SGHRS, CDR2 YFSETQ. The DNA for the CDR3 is TGCGCCAGCAGCCAACAAATTAGCCCCCGGGACGAGCAGTTCTTC. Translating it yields CASSQQISPRDEQFF.

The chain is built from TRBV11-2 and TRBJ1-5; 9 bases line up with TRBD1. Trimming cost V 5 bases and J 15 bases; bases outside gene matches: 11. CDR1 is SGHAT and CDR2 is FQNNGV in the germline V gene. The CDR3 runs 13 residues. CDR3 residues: CASSTTGTGPPHF. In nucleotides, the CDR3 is TGTGCCAGCAGCACAACCGGGACAGGGCCTCCGCATTTT.

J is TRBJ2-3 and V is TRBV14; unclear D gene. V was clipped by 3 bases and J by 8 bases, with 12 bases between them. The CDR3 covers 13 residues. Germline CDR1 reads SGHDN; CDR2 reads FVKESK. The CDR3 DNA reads TGTGCCAGCAGCCAGTATAGGGCAGTTACGCAGTATTTT. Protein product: CASSQYRAVTQYF.

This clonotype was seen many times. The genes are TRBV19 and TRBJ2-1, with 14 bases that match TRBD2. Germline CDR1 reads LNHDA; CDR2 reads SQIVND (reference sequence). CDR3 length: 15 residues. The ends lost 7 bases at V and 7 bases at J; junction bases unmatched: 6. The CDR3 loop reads CASKLGLAGVNEQFF. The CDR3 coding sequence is TGTGCCAGTAAGCTGGGACTAGCGGGAGTGAATGAGCAGTTCTTC. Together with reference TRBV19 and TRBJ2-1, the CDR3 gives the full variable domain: DGGITQSPKYLFRKEGQNVTLSCEQNLNHDAMYWYRQDPGQGLRLIYYSQIVNDFQKGDIAEGYSVSREKKESFPLTVTSAQKNPTAFYLCASKLGLAGVNEQFFGPGTRLTVL.

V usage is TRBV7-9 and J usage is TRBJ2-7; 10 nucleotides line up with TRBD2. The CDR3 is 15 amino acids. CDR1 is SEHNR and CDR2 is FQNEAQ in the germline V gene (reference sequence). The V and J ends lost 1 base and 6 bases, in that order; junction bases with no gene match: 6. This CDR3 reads CASSLELAGISEQYF. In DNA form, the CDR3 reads TGTGCCAGCAGCTTAGAACTAGCGGGAATAAGCGAGCAGTACTTC.

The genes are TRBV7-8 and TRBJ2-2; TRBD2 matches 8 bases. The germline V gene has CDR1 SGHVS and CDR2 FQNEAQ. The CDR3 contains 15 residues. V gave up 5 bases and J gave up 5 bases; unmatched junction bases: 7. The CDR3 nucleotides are TGTGCCAGCAGCCCCGGGAGGGGAGGGACCGGGGAGCTGTTTTTT. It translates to CASSPGRGGTGELFF.

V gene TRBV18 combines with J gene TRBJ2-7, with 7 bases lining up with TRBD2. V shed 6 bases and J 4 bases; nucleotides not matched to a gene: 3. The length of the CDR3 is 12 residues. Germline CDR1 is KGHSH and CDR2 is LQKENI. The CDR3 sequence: CASSGRPYEQYF. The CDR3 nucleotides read TGTGCCAGCTCCGGGAGGCCTTACGAGCAGTACTTC.

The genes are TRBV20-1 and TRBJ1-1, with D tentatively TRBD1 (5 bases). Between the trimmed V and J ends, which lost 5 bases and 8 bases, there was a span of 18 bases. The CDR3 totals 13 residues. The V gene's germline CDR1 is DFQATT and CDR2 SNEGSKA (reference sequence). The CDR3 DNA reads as TGCAGTGCTCTTCATGGCGGGGGACTCGAAGCTTTCTTT. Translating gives CSALHGGGLEAFF.

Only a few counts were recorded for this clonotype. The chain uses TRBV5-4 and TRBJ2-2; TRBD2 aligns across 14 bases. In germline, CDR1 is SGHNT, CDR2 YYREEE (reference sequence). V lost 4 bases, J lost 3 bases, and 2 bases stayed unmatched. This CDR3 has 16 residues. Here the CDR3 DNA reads TGTGCCAGCAGCCGGACTAGCGGGAGGTACACCGGGGAGCTGTTTTTT. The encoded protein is CASSRTSGRYTGELFF. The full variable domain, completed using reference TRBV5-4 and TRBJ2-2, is ETGVTQSPTHLIKTRGQQVTLRCSSQSGHNTVSWYQQALGQGPQFIFQYYREEENGRGNFPPRFSGLQFPNYSSELNVNALELDDSALYLCASSRTSGRYTGELFFGEGSRLTVL.

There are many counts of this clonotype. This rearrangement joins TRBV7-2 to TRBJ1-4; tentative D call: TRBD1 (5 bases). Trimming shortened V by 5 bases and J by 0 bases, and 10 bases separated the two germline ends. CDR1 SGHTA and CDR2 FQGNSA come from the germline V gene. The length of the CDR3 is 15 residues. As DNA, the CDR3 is TGTGCCAGCAGCAAACAGGTTGCAACTAATGAAAAACTGTTTTTT. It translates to CASSKQVATNEKLFF.

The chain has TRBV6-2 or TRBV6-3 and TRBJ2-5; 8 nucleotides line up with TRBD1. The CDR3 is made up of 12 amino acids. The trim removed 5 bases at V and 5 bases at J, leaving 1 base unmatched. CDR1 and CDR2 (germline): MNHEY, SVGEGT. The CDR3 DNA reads TGTGCCAGCAGTCGACAGGGGGAGACCCAGTACTTC. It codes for CASSRQGETQYF.

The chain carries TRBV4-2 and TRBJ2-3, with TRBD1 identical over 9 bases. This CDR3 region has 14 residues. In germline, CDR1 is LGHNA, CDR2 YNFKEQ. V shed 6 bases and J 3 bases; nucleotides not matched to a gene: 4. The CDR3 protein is CASRSGQGTDTQYF. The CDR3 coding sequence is TGTGCCAGCAGGTCGGGACAGGGTACAGATACGCAGTATTTT.

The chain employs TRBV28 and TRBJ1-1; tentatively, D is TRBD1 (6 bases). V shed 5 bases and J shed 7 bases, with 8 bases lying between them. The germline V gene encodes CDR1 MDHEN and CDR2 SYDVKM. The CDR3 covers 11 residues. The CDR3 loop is CASSTGLEAFF. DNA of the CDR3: TGTGCCAGCAGTACAGGGCTTGAAGCTTTCTTT.

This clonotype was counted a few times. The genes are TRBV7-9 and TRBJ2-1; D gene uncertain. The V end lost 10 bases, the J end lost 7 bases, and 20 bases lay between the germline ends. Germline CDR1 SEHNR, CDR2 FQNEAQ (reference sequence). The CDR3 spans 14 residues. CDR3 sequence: CAIDPDGVQNEQFF. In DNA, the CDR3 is TGTGCCATCGACCCGGACGGCGTCCAGAATGAGCAGTTCTTC.

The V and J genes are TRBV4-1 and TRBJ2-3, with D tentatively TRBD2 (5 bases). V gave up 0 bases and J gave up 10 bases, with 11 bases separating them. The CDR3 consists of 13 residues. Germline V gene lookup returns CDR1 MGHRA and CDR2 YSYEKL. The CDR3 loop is CASSQEGISAQYF. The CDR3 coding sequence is TGCGCCAGCAGCCAAGAGGGTATTAGCGCGCAGTATTTT.

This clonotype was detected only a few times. For the CDR3, the DNA is TGTGCCAGCGGGAGGGCCGGGAATGAGCAGTTCTTC. It is translated as CASGRAGNEQFF. This chain joins TRBV7-2 and TRBJ2-1, with 7 positions matching TRBD2. The CDR3 length is 12 residues. Germline assignment: CDR1 SGHTA and CDR2 FQGNSA. Trimming removed 8 bases from V and 7 bases from J; junction bases left unmatched: 5.

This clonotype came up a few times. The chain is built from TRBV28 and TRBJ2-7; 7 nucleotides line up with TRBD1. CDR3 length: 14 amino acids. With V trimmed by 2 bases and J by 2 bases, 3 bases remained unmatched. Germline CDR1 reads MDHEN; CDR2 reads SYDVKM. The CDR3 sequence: CASSLGQAPYEQYF. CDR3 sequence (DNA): TGTGCCAGCAGTTTAGGACAGGCACCCTACGAGCAGTACTTC. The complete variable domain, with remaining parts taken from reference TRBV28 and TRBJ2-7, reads DVKVTQSSRYLVKRTGEKVFLECVQDMDHENMFWYRQDPGLGLRLIYFSYDVKMKEKGDIPEGYSVSREKKERFSLILESASTNQTSMYLCASSLGQAPYEQYFGPGTRLTVT.

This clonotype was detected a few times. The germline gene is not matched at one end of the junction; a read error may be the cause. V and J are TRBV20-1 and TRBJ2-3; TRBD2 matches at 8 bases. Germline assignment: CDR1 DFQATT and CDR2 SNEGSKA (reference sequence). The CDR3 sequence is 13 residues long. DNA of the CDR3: TGCAGTGGTAGTAGCGGGGTCACAGGTACGCAGTATTTT. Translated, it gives CSGSSGVTGTQYF.

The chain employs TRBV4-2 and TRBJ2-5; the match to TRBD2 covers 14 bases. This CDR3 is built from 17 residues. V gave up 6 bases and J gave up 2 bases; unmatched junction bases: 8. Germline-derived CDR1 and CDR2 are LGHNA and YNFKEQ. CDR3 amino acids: CASRLGLAGDQQETQYF. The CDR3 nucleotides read TGTGCCAGCAGATTGGGACTAGCGGGAGACCAACAAGAGACCCAGTACTTC.

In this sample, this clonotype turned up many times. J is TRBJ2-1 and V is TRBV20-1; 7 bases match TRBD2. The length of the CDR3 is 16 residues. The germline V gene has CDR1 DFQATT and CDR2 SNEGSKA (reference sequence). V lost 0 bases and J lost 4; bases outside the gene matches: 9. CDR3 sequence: CSARDQASGLYNEQFF. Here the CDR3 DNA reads TGCAGTGCTAGAGACCAAGCTAGCGGACTGTACAATGAGCAGTTCTTC.